The clone carrying this TCR beta chain was counted a few times. Its specificity is not known. This may stem from a read error, because a much larger clone lies one nucleotide away. The read falls 3 residues short of the CDR3 end, and the missing part is taken from the germline J gene. The data are from a study of T cell clonality in common variable immunodeficiency. The CDR3 totals 14 residues. From germline, CDR1 is KGHSH and CDR2 LQKENI. The study's findings and limits: Fewer TCRbeta clones were shared among CVID subjects than controls. Authors noted CVID clonality's cause needs subpopulation repertoire sequencing. CVID subjects showed higher TCRbeta clonality than healthy controls.

Libraries were prepared by immunoSEQ multiplex PCR; TCRdb keeps only in-frame clonotypes and omits some of them. This record lists over 30,000 clones, none seen once only, and the top ten clones contain less than 4.5%. Blood samples were heparinized, roughly 5 to 8.5 ml per donor. The chain is built from TRBV18 and TRBJ2-3; 7 positions agree with TRBD1. This clonotype originated in a person between 18 and 75 years old in good health. The source material was peripheral blood mononuclear cells. Incomplete CDR3 DNA: TGTGCCAGCTCACCATCGACAGGGAATCAGCCG. Translated: CASSPSTGNQP. The full CDR3 protein is CASSPSTGNQPQYF. The entire variable domain, with the rest obtained from reference TRBV18 and TRBJ2-3, is as follows: NAGVMQNPRHLVRRRGQEARLRCSPMKGHSHVYWYRQLPEEGLKFMVYLQKENIIDESGMPKERFSAEFPKEGPSILRIQQVVRGDSAAYFCASSPSTGNQPQYFGPGTRLTVL.